Below, 2 T cell receptor beta chains from the same sample are listed, as sequenced in a study of long-term antiretroviral therapy in people with HIV. Version v3.0 of the immunoSEQ assay was performed at survey level. Profiling relied on immunoSEQ multiplex PCR, and the TCRdb table lists in-frame clones only, not all of them. The data show nearly 30,000 clones, approximately 90% seen once. This specimen was unsorted PBMCs, taken 3.2 years before starting antiretroviral therapy. Every receptor here comes from a man in his fifties or sixties with HIV.

The rearrangement links TRBV7-8 to TRBJ1-1, with TRBD1 as a possible D gene (5 bases). Between the trimmed V and J ends, which lost 6 bases and 6 bases, there was a span of 14 bases. Germline V CDR1 and CDR2: SGHVS, FQNEAQ. The CDR3 has 13 residues. CDR3 coding DNA: TGTGCCAGCAGTCATGAAAGGGGCTCTGAAGCTTTCTTT. Its translation is CASSHERGSEAFF.

V is TRBV4-3 and J is TRBJ1-2; the D is unclear. This CDR3 region has 13 residues. V lost 4 bases and J 5 bases, leaving 11 bases between the germline ends. Germline CDR1 LGHNA, CDR2 YSLEER. The CDR3 loop reads CASSRVAGYGYTF. The CDR3 DNA follows: TGCGCCAGCAGCCGAGTCGCGGGGTATGGCTACACCTTC.